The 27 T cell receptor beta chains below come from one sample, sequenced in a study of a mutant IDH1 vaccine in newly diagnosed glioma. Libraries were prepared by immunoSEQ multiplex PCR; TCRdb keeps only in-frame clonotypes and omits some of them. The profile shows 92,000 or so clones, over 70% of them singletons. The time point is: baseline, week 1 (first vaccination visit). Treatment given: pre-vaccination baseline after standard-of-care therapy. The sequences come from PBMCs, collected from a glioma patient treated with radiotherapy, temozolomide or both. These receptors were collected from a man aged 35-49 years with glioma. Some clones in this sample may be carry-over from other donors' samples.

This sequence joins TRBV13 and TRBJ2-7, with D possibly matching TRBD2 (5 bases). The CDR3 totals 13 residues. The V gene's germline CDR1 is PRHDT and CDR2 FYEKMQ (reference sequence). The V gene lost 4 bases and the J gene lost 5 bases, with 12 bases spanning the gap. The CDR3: CASSSGWSNEQYF. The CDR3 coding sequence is TGTGCCAGCAGCTCGGGGTGGAGCAACGAGCAGTACTTC.

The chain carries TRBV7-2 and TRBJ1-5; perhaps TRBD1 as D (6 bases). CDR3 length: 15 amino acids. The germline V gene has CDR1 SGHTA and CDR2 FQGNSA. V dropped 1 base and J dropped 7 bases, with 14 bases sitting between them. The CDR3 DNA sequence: TGTGCCAGCAGCTTAGTGCGAGGGACAACACAGCCCCAGCATTTT. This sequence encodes CASSLVRGTTQPQHF.

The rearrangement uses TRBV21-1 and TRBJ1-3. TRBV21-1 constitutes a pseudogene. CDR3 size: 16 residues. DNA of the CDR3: TGTGCCAGCCCGGGAGGGGACCCCCCCTCTGGAAACACCATATATTTT. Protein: CASPGGDPPSGNTIYF.

The CDR3 nucleotides read TGTGCCAGCAGTGACCTCAGGGGGGATCAGCCCCAGCATTTT. Amino acids: CASSDLRGDQPQHF. V and J are TRBV2 and TRBJ1-5, with 7 bases lining up with TRBD1. J lost 5 bases, V lost 3 bases, and 4 bases had no gene match. The CDR3 runs 14 residues. Germline V gene data show CDR1 as SNHLY and CDR2 as FYNNEI.

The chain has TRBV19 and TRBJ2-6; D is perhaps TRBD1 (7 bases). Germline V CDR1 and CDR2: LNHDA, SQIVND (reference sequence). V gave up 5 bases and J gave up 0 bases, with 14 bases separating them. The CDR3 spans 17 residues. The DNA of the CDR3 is TGTGCCAGTAGTGATGCAGGGGGGAGCTCTGGGGCCAACGTCCTGACTTTC. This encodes CASSDAGGSSGANVLTF.

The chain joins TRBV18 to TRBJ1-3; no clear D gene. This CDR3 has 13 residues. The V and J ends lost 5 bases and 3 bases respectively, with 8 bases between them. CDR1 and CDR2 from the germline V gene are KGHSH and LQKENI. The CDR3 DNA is TGTGCCAGCTCAAGTGGGCTTGGAAACACCATATATTTT. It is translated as CASSSGLGNTIYF.

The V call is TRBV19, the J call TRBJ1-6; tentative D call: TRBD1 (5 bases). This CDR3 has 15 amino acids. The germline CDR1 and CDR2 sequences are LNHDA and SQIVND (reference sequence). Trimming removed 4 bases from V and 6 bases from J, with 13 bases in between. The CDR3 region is CASSTRGSTNSPLHF. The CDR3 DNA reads TGTGCCAGTAGTACCCGGGGCAGTACTAATTCACCCCTCCACTTT.

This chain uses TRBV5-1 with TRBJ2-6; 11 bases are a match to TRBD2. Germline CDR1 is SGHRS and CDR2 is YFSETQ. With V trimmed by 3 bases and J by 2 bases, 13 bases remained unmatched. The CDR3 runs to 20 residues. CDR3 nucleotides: TGCGCCAGCAGCTCGGAAAGCCATAGCGGGGGGGCGGCTGGGGCCAACGTCCTGACTTTC. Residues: CASSSESHSGGAAGANVLTF.

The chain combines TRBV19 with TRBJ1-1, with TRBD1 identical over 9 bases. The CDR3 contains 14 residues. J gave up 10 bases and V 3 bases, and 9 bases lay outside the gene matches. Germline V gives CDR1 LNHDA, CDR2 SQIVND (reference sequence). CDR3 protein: CASSIGTGRGRAFF. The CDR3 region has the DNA TGTGCCAGTAGTATTGGGACAGGGAGGGGTCGAGCTTTCTTT.

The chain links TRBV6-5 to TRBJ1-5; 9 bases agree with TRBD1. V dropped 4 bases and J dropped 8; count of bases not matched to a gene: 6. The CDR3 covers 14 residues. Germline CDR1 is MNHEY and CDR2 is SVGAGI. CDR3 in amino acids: CASSLTGGGKPQHF. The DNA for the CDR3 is TGTGCCAGCAGTTTGACAGGGGGGGGTAAGCCCCAGCATTTT.

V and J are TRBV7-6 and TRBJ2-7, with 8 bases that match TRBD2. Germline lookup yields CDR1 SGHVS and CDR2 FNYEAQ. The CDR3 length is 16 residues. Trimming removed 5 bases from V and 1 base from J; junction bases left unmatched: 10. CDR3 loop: CASSTPLRGGSYEQYF. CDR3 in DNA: TGTGCCAGCAGCACACCCCTCCGGGGGGGTTCCTACGAGCAGTACTTC.

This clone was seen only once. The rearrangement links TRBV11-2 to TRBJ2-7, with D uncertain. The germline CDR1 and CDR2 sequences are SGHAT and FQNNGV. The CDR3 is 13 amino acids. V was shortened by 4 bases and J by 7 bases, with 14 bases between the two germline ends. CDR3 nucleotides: TGTGCCAGCAGCTCTGCTTCGTGGGCGGAGCAGTACTTC. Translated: CASSSASWAEQYF.

CDR3 loop: CASSQTGTGGNNQPQHF. For the CDR3, the DNA is TGTGCCAGCAGCCAAACCGGGACAGGGGGCAACAATCAGCCCCAGCATTTT. This rearrangement joins TRBV4-2 to TRBJ1-5, with TRBD1 matching 12 bases. Looked up from germline, CDR1 is LGHNA and CDR2 is YNFKEQ. This CDR3 spans 17 amino acids. After removal of 2 bases from V and 3 bases from J, the junction contained 5 bases not matched to a gene.

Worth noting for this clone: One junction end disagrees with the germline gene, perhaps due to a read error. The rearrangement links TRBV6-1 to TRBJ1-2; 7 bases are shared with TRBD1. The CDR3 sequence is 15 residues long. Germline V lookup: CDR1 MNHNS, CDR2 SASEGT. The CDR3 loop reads CASSSGQAGDYAYTF. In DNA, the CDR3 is TGTGCCAGCAGCTCCGGACAGGCCGGGGATTATGCCTACACCTTC.

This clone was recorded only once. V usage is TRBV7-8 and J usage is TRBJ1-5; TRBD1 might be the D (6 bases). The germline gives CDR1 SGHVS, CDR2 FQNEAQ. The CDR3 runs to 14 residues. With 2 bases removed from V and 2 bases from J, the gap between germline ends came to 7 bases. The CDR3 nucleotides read TGTGCCAGCAGCTTAAAGGGGGGCAATCAGCCCCAGCATTTT. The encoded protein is CASSLKGGNQPQHF.

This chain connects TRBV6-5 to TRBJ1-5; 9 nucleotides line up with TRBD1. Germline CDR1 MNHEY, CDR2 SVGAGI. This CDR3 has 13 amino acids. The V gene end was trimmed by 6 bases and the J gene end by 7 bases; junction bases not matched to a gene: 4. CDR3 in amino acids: CASRLTGGQPQHF. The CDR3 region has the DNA TGTGCCAGCAGATTGACAGGGGGACAGCCCCAGCATTTT.

CDR3 in amino acids: CASSLGGLAGKRYQETQYF. CDR3 coding DNA: TGTGCCAGCAGCTTAGGGGGACTAGCGGGGAAACGGTACCAAGAGACCCAGTACTTC. This chain joins TRBV7-2 and TRBJ2-5, with 13 positions matching TRBD2. Trimming took 1 base from V and 0 from J; bases not matched to a gene: 8. The CDR3 has 19 amino acids. The germline CDR1 and CDR2 sequences are SGHTA and FQGNSA.

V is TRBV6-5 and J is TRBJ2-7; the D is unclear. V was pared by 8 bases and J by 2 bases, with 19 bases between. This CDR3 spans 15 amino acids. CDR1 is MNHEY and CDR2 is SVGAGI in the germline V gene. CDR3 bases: TGTGCCAGCGCCCCGGGTCGCCCCACCACCTACGAGCAGTACTTC. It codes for CASAPGRPTTYEQYF.

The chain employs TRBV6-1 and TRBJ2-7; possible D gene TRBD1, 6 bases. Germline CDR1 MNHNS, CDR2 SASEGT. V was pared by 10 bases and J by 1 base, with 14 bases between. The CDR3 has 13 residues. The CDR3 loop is CATHGTKSYEQYF. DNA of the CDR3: TGTGCCACACACGGGACAAAATCCTACGAGCAGTACTTC.

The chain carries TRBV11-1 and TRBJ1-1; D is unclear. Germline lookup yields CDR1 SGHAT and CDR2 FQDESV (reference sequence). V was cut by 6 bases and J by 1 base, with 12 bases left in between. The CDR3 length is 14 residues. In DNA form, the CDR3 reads TGTGCCAGCAGTCGGAATCGGGAGAACACTGAAGCTTTCTTT. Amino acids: CASSRNRENTEAFF.

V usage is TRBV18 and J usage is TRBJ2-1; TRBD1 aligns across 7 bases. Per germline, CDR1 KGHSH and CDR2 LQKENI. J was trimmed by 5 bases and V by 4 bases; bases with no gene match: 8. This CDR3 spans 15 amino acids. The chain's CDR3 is CASSQGAGSNNEQFF. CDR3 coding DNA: TGTGCCAGCTCACAGGGGGCAGGGTCCAACAATGAGCAGTTCTTC.

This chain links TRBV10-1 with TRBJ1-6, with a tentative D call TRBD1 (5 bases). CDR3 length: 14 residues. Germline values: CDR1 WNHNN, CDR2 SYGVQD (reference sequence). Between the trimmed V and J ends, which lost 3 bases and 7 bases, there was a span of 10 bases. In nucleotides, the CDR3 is TGCGCCAGCAGTGAACAGAGGGGAAATTCACCCCTCCACTTT. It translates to CASSEQRGNSPLHF.

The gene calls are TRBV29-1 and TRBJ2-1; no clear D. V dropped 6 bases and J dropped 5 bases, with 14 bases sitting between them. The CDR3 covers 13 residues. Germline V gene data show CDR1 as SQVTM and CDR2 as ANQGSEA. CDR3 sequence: CSVATGGDNEQFF. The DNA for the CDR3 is TGCAGCGTCGCGACTGGCGGCGACAATGAGCAGTTCTTC.

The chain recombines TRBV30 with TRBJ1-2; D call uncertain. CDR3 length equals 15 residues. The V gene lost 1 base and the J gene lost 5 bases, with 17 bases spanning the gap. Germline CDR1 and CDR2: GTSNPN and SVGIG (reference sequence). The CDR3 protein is CAWSGGLTLGYGYTF. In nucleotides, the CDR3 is TGTGCCTGGAGTGGTGGACTGACTTTAGGATATGGCTACACCTTC.

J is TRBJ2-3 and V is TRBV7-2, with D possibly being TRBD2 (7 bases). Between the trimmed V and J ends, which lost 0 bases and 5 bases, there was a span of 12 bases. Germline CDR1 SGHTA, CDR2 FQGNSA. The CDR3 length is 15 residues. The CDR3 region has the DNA TGTGCCAGCAGCTTAGCGGGGGGGCTAGGAGATACGCAGTATTTT. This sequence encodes CASSLAGGLGDTQYF.

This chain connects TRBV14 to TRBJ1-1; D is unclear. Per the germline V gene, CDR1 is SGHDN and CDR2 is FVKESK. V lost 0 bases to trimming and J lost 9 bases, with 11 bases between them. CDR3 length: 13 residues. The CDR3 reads CASSQDKATKAFF. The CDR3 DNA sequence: TGTGCCAGCAGCCAAGATAAAGCGACGAAAGCTTTCTTT.

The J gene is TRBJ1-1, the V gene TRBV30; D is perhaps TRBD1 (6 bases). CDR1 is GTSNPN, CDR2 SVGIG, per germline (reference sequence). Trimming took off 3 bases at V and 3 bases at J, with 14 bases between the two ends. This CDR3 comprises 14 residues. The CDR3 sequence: CAWSQLQGHTEAFF. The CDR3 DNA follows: TGTGCCTGGAGCCAACTTCAGGGGCACACTGAAGCTTTCTTT.